One and the same sample provided the 10 T cell receptor beta chains below, sequenced in a study of control samples from healthy donors and cancer patients. The method was immunoSEQ multiplex PCR; TCRdb's version includes in-frame clones alone and lacks a portion of them. The sample contains some 110,000 clones, 88% of which appear only once. Material for sequencing was blood. These receptors were obtained from a woman aged 70-85 years in good health.

The chain links TRBV29-1 to TRBJ2-5, with 10 nucleotides matching TRBD1. CDR1 and CDR2 (germline): SQVTM, ANQGSEA. J lost 4 bases, V lost 7 bases, and 9 bases had no gene match. The CDR3 sequence is 14 residues long. The DNA for the CDR3 is TGCAGCGCCTTAATGCGGGACAGGGGAGAGACCCAGTACTTC. Protein product: CSALMRDRGETQYF.

This sequence joins TRBV6-5 and TRBJ1-1; the D is unclear. In germline, CDR1 is MNHEY, CDR2 SVGAGI. The CDR3 is made up of 14 amino acids. The V and J ends lost 7 bases and 1 base respectively, with 13 bases between them. The CDR3 DNA reads TGTGCCAGCACCCCGTCTTGGGGGAACACTGAAGCTTTCTTT. Its protein product is CASTPSWGNTEAFF.

The chain uses TRBV7-3 and TRBJ2-7; TRBD2 matches at 9 bases. Germline lookup yields CDR1 SGHTA and CDR2 FQGTGA. The CDR3 has 14 amino acids. Trimming took 1 base from V and 6 from J; bases not matched to a gene: 4. The CDR3 DNA sequence: TGTGCCAGCAGCTTAAGCGGGGGGGCCCGCGAGCAGTACTTC. As protein: CASSLSGGAREQYF.

The chain links TRBV4-2 to TRBJ1-2; 7 nucleotides align to TRBD1. Trimming cost V 3 bases and J 5 bases; bases outside gene matches: 6. Germline V gene data show CDR1 as LGHNA and CDR2 as YNFKEQ. This CDR3 is built from 14 residues. CDR3 nucleotides: TGTGCCAGCAGCCAGCCGGGGACAGAGTATGGCTACACCTTC. Protein sequence: CASSQPGTEYGYTF.

The chain carries TRBV19 and TRBJ1-2, with D maybe TRBD1 (5 bases). CDR3 length equals 15 residues. Deletions cut 5 bases from V and 2 bases from J, with 15 bases between. Looked up from germline, CDR1 is LNHDA and CDR2 is SQIVND (reference sequence). This CDR3 reads CASSPGPTGNYGYTF. CDR3 sequence (DNA): TGTGCCAGTAGTCCAGGGCCCACGGGGAACTATGGCTACACCTTC.

V is TRBV10-3 and J is TRBJ2-7; 10 bases line up with TRBD2. This CDR3 is built from 13 residues. Germline values: CDR1 ENHRY, CDR2 SYGVKD. Trimming at V came to 11 bases and at J to 2 bases, leaving 6 bases not matched to a gene. The CDR3 nucleotides read TGTGCCGTTAGCGGGGGGAATACCTACGAGCAGTACTTC. It is translated as CAVSGGNTYEQYF.

The chain combines TRBV2 with TRBJ1-4; unclear D gene. The CDR3 covers 15 residues. The germline V gene encodes CDR1 SNHLY and CDR2 FYNNEI. V lost 0 bases to trimming and J lost 8 bases, with 13 bases between them. CDR3: CASSEAGAVGEKLFF. In nucleotides, the CDR3 is TGTGCCAGCAGTGAAGCGGGTGCGGTGGGGGAAAAACTGTTTTTT.

The J gene is TRBJ2-5, the V gene TRBV11-2, with a possible D match to TRBD2 (6 bases). The CDR3 is 17 residues long. Per the germline V gene, CDR1 is SGHAT and CDR2 is FQNNGV. Trimming left V 5 bases short and J 9 bases short, with 28 bases between. The CDR3 region is CASSPSTGGTGSSPQYF. The DNA for the CDR3 is TGTGCCAGCAGCCCATCCACTGGGGGGACGGGGAGTTCTCCCCAGTACTTC.

This rearrangement joins TRBV5-4 to TRBJ2-2, with D hard to call. Trimming removed 1 base at V and 6 bases at J, with 10 bases between. The CDR3 sequence is 14 residues long. The germline CDR1 and CDR2 sequences are SGHNT and YYREEE (reference sequence). The CDR3 protein is CASSLNTSPGELFF. Written as DNA, the CDR3 is TGTGCCAGCAGCTTGAACACATCACCCGGGGAGCTGTTTTTT.

The sample holds one count of this clone. This chain uses TRBV27 with TRBJ2-7, with 7 bases aligning to TRBD2. J gave up 0 bases and V 2 bases, and 4 bases lay outside the gene matches. Germline lookup yields CDR1 MNHEY and CDR2 SMNVEV (reference sequence). The CDR3 extends over 15 amino acids. The CDR3 DNA is TGTGCCAGCAGTTTAGGGAGGGACTACTCCTACGAGCAGTACTTC. The encoded protein is CASSLGRDYSYEQYF.